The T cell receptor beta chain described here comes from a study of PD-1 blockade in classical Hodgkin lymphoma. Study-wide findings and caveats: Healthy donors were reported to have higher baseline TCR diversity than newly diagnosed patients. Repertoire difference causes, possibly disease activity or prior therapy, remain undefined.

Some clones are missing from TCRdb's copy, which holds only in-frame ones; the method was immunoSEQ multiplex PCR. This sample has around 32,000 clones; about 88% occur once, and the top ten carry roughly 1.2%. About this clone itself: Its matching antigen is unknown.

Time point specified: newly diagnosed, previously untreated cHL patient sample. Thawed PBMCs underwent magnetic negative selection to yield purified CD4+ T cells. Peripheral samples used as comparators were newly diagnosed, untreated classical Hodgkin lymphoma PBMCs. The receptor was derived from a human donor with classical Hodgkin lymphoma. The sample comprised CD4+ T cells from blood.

CDR3 DNA sequence: TGTGCCATCAGCCAGACAGGAAGCCAAGAGACCCAGTACTTC. Translating gives CAISQTGSQETQYF. V and J are TRBV10-3 and TRBJ2-5, with a weak D call TRBD1 (6 bases). Trimming cost V 6 bases and J 1 base, with 12 bases left between them. The CDR3 is 14 residues long. CDR1 and CDR2 from the germline V gene are ENHRY and SYGVKD.